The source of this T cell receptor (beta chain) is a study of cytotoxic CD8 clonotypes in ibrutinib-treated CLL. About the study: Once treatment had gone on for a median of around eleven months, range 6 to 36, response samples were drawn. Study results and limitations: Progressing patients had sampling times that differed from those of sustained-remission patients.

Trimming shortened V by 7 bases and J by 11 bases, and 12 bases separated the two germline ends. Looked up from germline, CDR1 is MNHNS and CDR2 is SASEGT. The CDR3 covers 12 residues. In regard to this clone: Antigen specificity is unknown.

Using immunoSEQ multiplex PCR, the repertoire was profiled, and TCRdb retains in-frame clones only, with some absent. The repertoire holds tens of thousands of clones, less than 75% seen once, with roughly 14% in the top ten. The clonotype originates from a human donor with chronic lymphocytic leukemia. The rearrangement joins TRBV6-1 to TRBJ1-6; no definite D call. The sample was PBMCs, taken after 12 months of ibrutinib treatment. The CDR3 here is CASMGQLTPLHF. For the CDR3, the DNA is TGTGCCAGCATGGGCCAATTGACACCCCTCCACTTT.